The text below deals with one TCR beta chain. Its specificity is not known. This CDR3 contains 15 residues. Trimming took 0 bases from V and 4 from J; bases not matched to a gene: 3. Per the germline V gene, CDR1 is MNHEY and CDR2 is SMNVEV (reference sequence). These data belong to a study of cytomegalovirus exposure and HLA in healthy donors. Overall study results and limits: Productive rates of about 87% or about 30% were seen for most TCR beta V segments in an earlier analysis. Upon later analysis, TCR association rates were observed to vary by HLA locus, being highest for DRB1 and lowest for HLA-C.

Primers: 60 Vbeta forward and 13 Jbeta reverse. The repertoire was sequenced with immunoSEQ multiplex PCR; TCRdb's copy has only in-frame clones and lacks some. The sample contains more than 200,000 clones, around 80% of which appear only once. This TCR was recovered from a man aged 40-55 years in good health and CMV-seropositive. The sequencing sample was made of PBMCs. The chain carries TRBV27 and TRBJ1-2; 9 positions agree with TRBD1. The CDR3 DNA reads TGTGCCAGCAGTTTATCGGGACAGGGCGGCTATGGCTACACCTTC. The encoded protein is CASSLSGQGGYGYTF.